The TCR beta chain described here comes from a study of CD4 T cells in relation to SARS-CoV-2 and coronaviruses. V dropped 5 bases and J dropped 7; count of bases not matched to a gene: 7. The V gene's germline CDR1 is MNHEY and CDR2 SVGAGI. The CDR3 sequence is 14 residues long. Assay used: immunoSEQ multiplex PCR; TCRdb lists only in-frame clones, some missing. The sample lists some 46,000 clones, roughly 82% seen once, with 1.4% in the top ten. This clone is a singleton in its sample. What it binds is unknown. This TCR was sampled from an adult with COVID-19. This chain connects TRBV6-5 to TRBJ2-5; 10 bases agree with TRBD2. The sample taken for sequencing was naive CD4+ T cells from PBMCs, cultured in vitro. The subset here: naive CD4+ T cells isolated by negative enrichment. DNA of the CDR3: TGTGCCAGCAGTATCGGGACTAGCGAGCGGACCCAGTACTTC. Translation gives CASSIGTSERTQYF.